Following are 3 T cell receptor beta chains from one sample sequenced in a study of cytomegalovirus exposure and HLA in healthy donors. PCR employed 60 Vbeta and 13 Jbeta primers. TCRdb keeps only in-frame clones here, not all; method: immunoSEQ multiplex PCR. The sample carries 140,000 to 150,000 clones, 65% to 80% recorded once. The sequencing sample was made of PBMCs. These receptors all come from a man aged 40-49 years in good health and CMV-seropositive.

This rearrangement joins TRBV28 to TRBJ1-4; TRBD1 aligns across 10 bases. Trimming removed 6 bases from V and 6 bases from J; junction bases left unmatched: 7. The germline V gene encodes CDR1 MDHEN and CDR2 SYDVKM. The CDR3 spans 15 residues. CDR3 amino acids: CASSPGGQGDEKLFF. CDR3 sequence (DNA): TGTGCCAGCAGCCCTGGAGGACAGGGGGATGAAAAACTGTTTTTT.

The chain is built from TRBV28 and TRBJ1-5; a possible D gene is TRBD1 (6 bases). V was trimmed by 6 bases and J by 7 bases, leaving 16 bases between them. Germline CDR1 reads MDHEN; CDR2 reads SYDVKM. The CDR3 extends over 14 amino acids. The DNA of the CDR3 is TGTGCCAGCAGCCACTCACAGGGAAACCAGCCCCAGCATTTT. The encoded protein is CASSHSQGNQPQHF.

CDR3 nucleotide sequence: TGCGCCAGCAGCCTTGAGCGGGCCACAGATACGCAGTATTTT. Translating gives CASSLERATDTQYF. The chain links TRBV5-1 to TRBJ2-3; tentatively, D is TRBD2 (6 bases). V shed 4 bases and J shed 2 bases, with 11 bases lying between them. The germline V gene has CDR1 SGHRS and CDR2 YFSETQ. The CDR3 contains 14 residues. The full variable domain, in which reference TRBV5-1 and TRBJ2-3 provide the parts outside the CDR3, is KAGVTQTPRYLIKTRGQQVTLSCSPISGHRSVSWYQQTPGQGLQFLFEYFSETQRNKGNFPGRFSGRQFSNSRSEMNVSTLELGDSALYLCASSLERATDTQYFGPGTRLTVL.